The next 19 T cell receptor beta chains were all read from a single sample in a study of shared clonotypes between healthy human individuals. The data were produced by immunoSEQ multiplex PCR, yet TCRdb's version contains in-frame clones alone and is incomplete. The table records more than 400,000 clones, 78% of them present only once. Material for sequencing was PBMCs. Every receptor here comes from a woman in her thirties or forties in good health. Some clones in this sample may be carry-over from other donors' samples.

The chain uses TRBV30 and TRBJ2-5; no clear D. The end of the DNA fits TRBJ2-7 better, so the J call may be wrong. The CDR3 has 12 residues. In germline, CDR1 is GTSNPN, CDR2 SVGIG (reference sequence). CDR3 DNA sequence: TGTGCCTGGAGTCGGACGACATACGAGCAGTACTTC. Translating it yields CAWSRTTYEQYF.

This chain connects TRBV7-3 to TRBJ2-3; 11 nucleotides line up with TRBD2. The CDR3 runs to 15 residues. V lost 5 bases and J lost 5; bases outside the gene matches: 6. Germline V gene lookup returns CDR1 SGHTA and CDR2 FQGTGA. The CDR3 coding sequence is TGTGCCAGCAGCAGTAGCGGGAGGGCCGAAGATACGCAGTATTTT. Amino acids: CASSSSGRAEDTQYF. Full variable domain (missing parts from reference TRBV7-3 and TRBJ2-3): GAGVSQTPSNKVTEKGKYVELRCDPISGHTALYWYRQSLGQGPEFLIYFQGTGAADDSGLPNDRFFAVRPEGSVSTLKIQRTERGDSAVYLCASSSSGRAEDTQYFGPGTRLTVL.

This chain connects TRBV6-5 to TRBJ2-1, with 13 bases lining up with TRBD2. CDR1 and CDR2 (germline): MNHEY, SVGAGI. The CDR3 has 15 amino acids. Trimming removed 5 bases from V and 8 bases from J; junction bases left unmatched: 6. The CDR3 coding sequence is TGTGCCAGCAGTGTAGGACTAGCGGGAGTTCATGAGCAGTTCTTC. Translation gives CASSVGLAGVHEQFF.

This sequence joins TRBV7-9 and TRBJ2-5, with D tentatively TRBD1 (5 bases). CDR3 length equals 14 residues. Trimming removed 5 bases from V and 3 bases from J, with 13 bases in between. Germline loops: CDR1 SEHNR, CDR2 FQNEAQ (reference sequence). CDR3 loop: CASSPIRREETQYF. For the CDR3, the DNA is TGTGCCAGCAGCCCTATCCGCAGGGAAGAGACCCAGTACTTC.

V gene TRBV15 combines with J gene TRBJ1-4, with unresolved D. Germline assignment: CDR1 LNHNV and CDR2 YYDKDF (reference sequence). The CDR3 is 14 residues long. The V end lost 2 bases, the J end lost 11 bases, and 15 bases lay between the germline ends. CDR3 sequence reads: CATSRPTKRDKLFF. The DNA of the CDR3 is TGTGCCACCAGCAGACCTACGAAGAGGGATAAACTGTTTTTT.

This clone turned up a few times. J is TRBJ1-4 and V is TRBV19; D not resolved. The germline V and J ends were trimmed by 3 bases and 5 bases, with 16 bases remaining between them. This CDR3 region has 16 residues. Germline-derived CDR1 and CDR2 are LNHDA and SQIVND (reference sequence). The CDR3 reads CASSIGLTGLNEKLFF. In nucleotides, the CDR3 is TGTGCCAGTAGTATCGGGCTTACGGGCCTCAATGAAAAACTGTTTTTT.

This clone is a singleton in its sample. The chain is built from TRBV7-2 and TRBJ2-7; 7 bases fit TRBD2. The CDR3 runs 13 residues. V shed 5 bases, J shed 5 bases, and the junction held 6 bases outside the gene matches. CDR1 SGHTA and CDR2 FQGNSA come from the germline V gene. The CDR3 reads CASSLGTINEQYF. For the CDR3, the DNA is TGTGCCAGCAGCCTCGGGACTATCAACGAGCAGTACTTC.

The V call is TRBV30, the J call TRBJ1-4; D remains ambiguous. The V end lost 2 bases, the J end lost 6 bases, and 13 bases lay between the germline ends. Germline V CDR1 and CDR2: GTSNPN, SVGIG (reference sequence). This CDR3 comprises 14 residues. CDR3 residues: CAWSTVPWDEKLFF. CDR3 sequence (DNA): TGTGCCTGGAGTACCGTGCCATGGGATGAAAAACTGTTTTTT.

A word on this clone: In the same sample, other DNA sequences code for this CDR3. The chain couples TRBV28 to TRBJ2-2; 11 positions match TRBD2. The CDR3 has 14 residues. V lost 5 bases to trimming and J lost 7 bases; unmatched junction nucleotides: 3. The V gene's germline CDR1 is MDHEN and CDR2 SYDVKM. CDR3 coding DNA: TGTGCCAGCAGTCCCGGACTAGCGGGCGGGGAGCTGTTTTTT. Its translation is CASSPGLAGGELFF.

CDR3 nucleotide sequence: TGTGCCAGCACCCAGGGGTTGGGCACCGGGGAGCTGTTTTTT. It translates to CASTQGLGTGELFF. The chain joins TRBV2 to TRBJ2-2, with D possibly matching TRBD1 (6 bases). V was shortened by 7 bases and J by 4 bases, with 13 bases between the two germline ends. The CDR3 totals 14 residues. Per germline, CDR1 SNHLY and CDR2 FYNNEI.

The V call is TRBV7-9, the J call TRBJ1-4; 8 positions match TRBD1. The length of the CDR3 is 16 residues. Germline CDR1 SEHNR, CDR2 FQNEAQ (reference sequence). The V gene end was trimmed by 2 bases and the J gene end by 6 bases; junction bases not matched to a gene: 8. In nucleotides, the CDR3 is TGTGCCAGCAGCTTATGGCAGGGGGCCTTATATGAAAAACTGTTTTTT. It encodes CASSLWQGALYEKLFF.

This clone was detected once. The chain combines TRBV5-1 with TRBJ2-7, with unresolved D. Germline values: CDR1 SGHRS, CDR2 YFSETQ. V was clipped by 4 bases and J by 4 bases, with 12 bases between them. This CDR3 has 13 residues. CDR3 protein: CASSGGAQYEQYF. The CDR3 nucleotides read TGCGCCAGCAGCGGCGGAGCCCAATACGAGCAGTACTTC. Looking up the rest from reference TRBV5-1 and TRBJ2-7 gives the full variable domain: KAGVTQTPRYLIKTRGQQVTLSCSPISGHRSVSWYQQTPGQGLQFLFEYFSETQRNKGNFPGRFSGRQFSNSRSEMNVSTLELGDSALYLCASSGGAQYEQYFGPGTRLTVT.

The chain carries TRBV9 and TRBJ2-3; 11 bases are a match to TRBD2. V was clipped by 4 bases and J by 3 bases; unmatched bases: 1. Germline CDR1 SGDLS, CDR2 YYNGEE. The CDR3 sequence is 14 residues long. The CDR3 DNA sequence: TGTGCCAGCAGCAGGACTAGCGGGACAGATACGCAGTATTTT. The encoded protein is CASSRTSGTDTQYF.

The rearrangement uses TRBV30 and TRBJ2-5; D is ambiguous. CDR3 size: 11 residues. Germline values: CDR1 GTSNPN, CDR2 SVGIG (reference sequence). With 4 bases removed from V and 1 base from J, the gap between germline ends came to 4 bases. The CDR3, as DNA: TGTGCCTGGACTACCCAAGAGACCCAGTACTTC. Translating it yields CAWTTQETQYF.

There are a few counts of this clone. The chain joins TRBV18 to TRBJ2-1; 16 bases line up with TRBD2. The CDR3 sequence is 16 residues long. The germline V gene has CDR1 KGHSH and CDR2 LQKENI. After removal of 5 bases from V and 9 bases from J, the junction contained 7 bases not matched to a gene. CDR3 coding DNA: TGTGCCAGCTCATCCCGGGGACTAGCGGGAGGGACTGAGCAGTTCTTC. Its protein product is CASSSRGLAGGTEQFF.

The V and J genes are TRBV11-2 and TRBJ2-1; the D gene is possibly TRBD2 (6 bases). Germline CDR1 reads SGHAT; CDR2 reads FQNNGV. The length of the CDR3 is 15 residues. V was trimmed by 4 bases and J by 7 bases, leaving 17 bases between them. The CDR3 nucleotides are TGTGCCAGCAGCTCCACCCCCTCGGGGGAAAATGAGCAGTTCTTC. The encoded protein is CASSSTPSGENEQFF.

There are a few counts of this clone. V usage is TRBV15 and J usage is TRBJ1-2; D is ambiguous. The V end was cut by 1 base, the J end by 2 bases, with 11 bases between. Looked up from germline, CDR1 is LNHNV and CDR2 is YYDKDF (reference sequence). CDR3 size: 15 residues. CDR3 protein: CATSRVVQKNYGYTF. The CDR3 nucleotides are TGTGCCACCAGCAGAGTAGTACAAAAAAACTATGGCTACACCTTC.

The V and J genes are TRBV9 and TRBJ2-3, with D possibly matching TRBD1 (6 bases). Germline V gives CDR1 SGDLS, CDR2 YYNGEE. This CDR3 has 17 amino acids. Trimming left V 3 bases short and J 0 bases short, with 17 bases between. The CDR3 loop is CASSEGDPLGSTDTQYF. CDR3 nucleotide sequence: TGTGCCAGCAGCGAGGGGGACCCCCTGGGGAGCACAGATACGCAGTATTTT.

Concerning this clone itself: A single base is all that separates this from a far larger clone, so a read error is likely. The chain's CDR3 is CASSSGAGTSGNTLYF. CDR3 bases: TGTGCCAGCAGCTCAGGGGCAGGGACCTCTGGAAACACCCTATATTTT. The chain employs TRBV7-9 and TRBJ1-3; D is perhaps TRBD1 (6 bases). This CDR3 has 16 residues. The germline gives CDR1 SEHNR, CDR2 FQNEAQ (reference sequence).